Listed below are T cell receptor beta chains from one sample, sequenced in a study of identifying expanded T cells in peripheral blood. The repertoire was sequenced with immunoSEQ multiplex PCR; TCRdb's copy has only in-frame clones and lacks some. The data contain some 100,000 clones, over 80% of them singletons. Sequenced input: blood. These receptors came from a person aged 18-70 years in good health. CDR3s include the opening cysteine and the closing phenylalanine or tryptophan. The D gene is left open where the match is weak. Some rows have no size entry. The others give once, few or many, or a class for an expanded clone.

cdr3_nt,cdr3_aa,v_call,j_call,d_call,clone_size
TGTGCCAGCAGATACAGGGGGGCCGAAAAACTGTTTTTT,CASRYRGAEKLFF,TRBV6-1,TRBJ1-4,TRBD1,.
TGTGCCAGCAGCGGGACGGGGGAGCAGTACTTC,CASSGTGEQYF,TRBV6-1,TRBJ2-7,.,.
TGTGCCAGCAGCCCCTTCCGGGGGACAGGGTTTTCTCAAGGCTACACCTTC,CASSPFRGTGFSQGYTF,TRBV7-8,TRBJ1-2,TRBD1,.
TGCGCCAGCAGCCAAGAGAACCAGGACAGGGCGAACACCGGGGAGCTGTTTTTT,CASSQENQDRANTGELFF,TRBV4-3,TRBJ2-2,TRBD1,.
TGTGCCAGCAGCTTAGCTTCCGACAGGGGTCGAGAGACCCAGTACTTC,CASSLASDRGRETQYF,TRBV7-6,TRBJ2-5,TRBD1,.
TGCAGCGTTTCCGACGGACGGAGCAATCAGCCCCAGCATTTT,CSVSDGRSNQPQHF,TRBV29-1,TRBJ1-5,.,.
TGTGCCAGCAGTGAAATCAACTATGGCTACACCTTC,CASSEINYGYTF,TRBV6-1,TRBJ1-2,.,.
TGTGCCAGCAGCTTCCAATCAGGGGCGTTAATTTTCAATGAAAAACTGTTTTTT,CASSFQSGALIFNEKLFF,TRBV7-6,TRBJ1-4,.,once
TGTGCCAGCAGTAGGGGGGTAGGGGCTACTAACTATGGCTACACCTTC,CASSRGVGATNYGYTF,TRBV27,TRBJ1-2,.,.
TGCAGCGTGACGAGTTACAGGGAAGCTTTCTTT,CSVTSYREAFF,TRBV29-1,TRBJ1-1,.,few
TGTGCCAGCAGAGACGGAGCGGCGGGAAAAGGGACCCAGTACTTC,CASRDGAAGKGTQYF,TRBV6-1,TRBJ2-5,.,.
TGCGCCAGCAGCCCCGGGGGACTAGCGGGGATCCAAGAGACCCAGTACTTC,CASSPGGLAGIQETQYF,TRBV4-1,TRBJ2-5,TRBD2,.
TGTGCCAGCAGCTTAGAACAGTTGGGGTCTGCTGAAGCTTTCTTT,CASSLEQLGSAEAFF,TRBV7-2,TRBJ1-1,.,.
TGTGCCACCAGTGCAGGGGGCTATCAGCCCCAGCATTTT,CATSAGGYQPQHF,TRBV15,TRBJ1-5,TRBD1,.
TGTGCCACCAGCAGAGTCGGAGCAGTGGGGAGCAATGAGCAGTTCTTC,CATSRVGAVGSNEQFF,TRBV15,TRBJ2-1,.,.
TGTGCCAGCAGCTTCAGCACGACAGGGTTCCAAGAGACCCAGTACTTC,CASSFSTTGFQETQYF,TRBV13,TRBJ2-5,TRBD1,.
TGTGCCAGCAGGACCTTAAGGGGTCACAATCAGCCCCAGCATTTT,CASRTLRGHNQPQHF,TRBV6-1,TRBJ1-5,.,.
TGTGCCTGTCTAAGCGGGGTGACCGGGGAGCTGTTTTTT,CACLSGVTGELFF,TRBV30,TRBJ2-2,TRBD2,.
TGCAGCGTTGCAGGCCGTGGCGTGGGTGGCTACACCTTC,CSVAGRGVGGYTF,TRBV29-1,TRBJ1-2,.,few
TGTGCCAGCAGCCCAATAGACAGTTACAGTGGCTACACCTTC,CASSPIDSYSGYTF,TRBV7-9,TRBJ1-2,.,once
TGTGCCAGCAGTGAGAATAGGGCTTTTTCTACCTACGAGCAGTACTTC,CASSENRAFSTYEQYF,TRBV2,TRBJ2-7,.,.
TGTGCCAGCAGCCGCGGGACAGGGGGCTACAATGAGCAGTTCTTC,CASSRGTGGYNEQFF,TRBV4-2,TRBJ2-1,TRBD1,.
TGTGCCAGCAGTTTAAGATCACCTGGGGGTGAAGCTTTCTTT,CASSLRSPGGEAFF,TRBV27,TRBJ1-1,.,.
TGTGCTAGTGGTTTTGGGACCATCGGCTATGGCTACACCTTC,CASGFGTIGYGYTF,TRBV12-5,TRBJ1-2,.,.
TGTGCCAGCTCAACTGCCGGGACAGGGGGCTACAATGAGCAGTTCTTC,CASSTAGTGGYNEQFF,TRBV18,TRBJ2-1,TRBD1,.
TGTGCCAGCTCACCGGTTACAGCCCCATTAAACATGAACACTGAAGCTTTCTTT,CASSPVTAPLNMNTEAFF,TRBV18,TRBJ1-1,.,.
TGTGCCAGCAGCCAAGGAGGTACAGTATCCTACGAGCAGTACTTC,CASSQGGTVSYEQYF,TRBV7-2,TRBJ2-7,.,.
TGTGCCAGCAGTTACAAACAGGGAGTATACGAGCAGTACTTC,CASSYKQGVYEQYF,TRBV6-5,TRBJ2-7,.,.
TGTGCCTGGAGTTCTGGACAGGGTGTAAGGATAGGTAATGAAAAACTGTTTTTT,CAWSSGQGVRIGNEKLFF,TRBV30,TRBJ1-4,TRBD1,.
TGTGCCAGCAGTGATCCGGGACGGAGATACAATGAGCAGTTCTTC,CASSDPGRRYNEQFF,TRBV25-1,TRBJ2-1,.,.